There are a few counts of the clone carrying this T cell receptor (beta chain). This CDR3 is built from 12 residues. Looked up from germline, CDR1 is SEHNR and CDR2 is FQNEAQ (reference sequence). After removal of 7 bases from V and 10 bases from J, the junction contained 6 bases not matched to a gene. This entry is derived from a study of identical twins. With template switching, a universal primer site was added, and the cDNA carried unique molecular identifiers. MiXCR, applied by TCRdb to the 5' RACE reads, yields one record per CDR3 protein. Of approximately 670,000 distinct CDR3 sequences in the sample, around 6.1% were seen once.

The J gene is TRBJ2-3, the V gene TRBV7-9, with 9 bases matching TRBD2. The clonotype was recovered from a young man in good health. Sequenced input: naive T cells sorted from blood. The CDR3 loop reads CASTRAGGAQYF. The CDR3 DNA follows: TGTGCCAGCACCCGAGCGGGAGGCGCGCAGTATTTT.